Sequencing of this T cell receptor (beta chain) was carried out in a study of human T cells and chemical hapten exposure. Study as a whole: A 2 cm by 2 cm inner upper arm patch received 2% DPC for sensitization. The patch tests put 0.01% DPC on the skin of the upper back and were read 6 days later.

Broader study findings: TCRs at high frequency, those above 1 in 1000, did not change with DPC sensitization.

There are a few counts of this clonotype. What it binds is unknown. Regarding time point: patch test 1, 2 weeks after DPC sensitization. Treatment given: therapeutic diphenylcyclopropenone sensitization with weekly scalp DPC. Unique molecular identifiers were linked by the library to individual cDNA molecules. TCRdb itself ran the RACE reads through MiXCR, one entry per CDR3 protein. The sample carries about 80,000 distinct CDR3 sequences, about 9.4% recorded once. The V gene end was trimmed by 5 bases and the J gene end by 3 bases; junction bases not matched to a gene: 9. The CDR3 sequence is 17 residues long. Germline values: CDR1 SEHNR, CDR2 FQNEAQ (reference sequence).

The chain is built from TRBV7-9 and TRBJ2-4; 11 positions match TRBD1. The sequencing used whole blood, collected in connection with sensitization to the hapten diphenylcyclopropenone (DPC). This clonotype was sampled from a woman between 45 and 60 years old with alopecia areata. Some clones in this sample may be carry-over from other donors' samples. CDR3 protein: CASSPLGQGVGKNIQYF. The CDR3 DNA follows: TGTGCCAGCAGCCCCCTGGGACAGGGGGTCGGCAAAAACATTCAGTACTTC.